The 10 T cell receptor beta chains given below trace back to one sample, sequenced in a study of cytomegalovirus exposure and HLA in healthy donors. The PCR employed 60 Vbeta primers together with 13 Jbeta primers. Here immunoSEQ multiplex PCR was the method, and the copy in TCRdb shows in-frame clones only, minus some. The sample records under 150,000 clones, roughly 71% being singletons. The specimen sequenced was PBMCs. The source is a woman in her forties in good health and CMV-seronegative.

The rearrangement joins TRBV6-5 to TRBJ1-5; no reliable D call. Trimming left V 4 bases short and J 2 bases short, with 12 bases between. From germline, CDR1 is MNHEY and CDR2 SVGAGI. The CDR3 runs 15 residues. CDR3 loop: CASSFRKGGNQPQHF. CDR3 DNA sequence: TGTGCCAGCAGTTTCAGAAAGGGAGGCAATCAGCCCCAGCATTTT.

CDR3 protein: CSGHIPNYGYTF. DNA of the CDR3: TGCAGCGGGCACATCCCTAACTATGGCTACACCTTC. The chain employs TRBV29-1 and TRBJ1-2; no firm D call. Per the germline V gene, CDR1 is SQVTM and CDR2 is ANQGSEA. The CDR3 totals 12 residues. Trimming removed 7 bases at V and 0 bases at J, with 9 bases between.

The chain uses TRBV29-1 and TRBJ1-1; D not resolved. The germline V gene has CDR1 SQVTM and CDR2 ANQGSEA. The CDR3 spans 12 residues. V gave up 4 bases and J gave up 2 bases, with 8 bases separating them. The CDR3 protein is CSVVRSNTEAFF. The DNA of the CDR3 is TGCAGCGTTGTTCGGAGTAACACTGAAGCTTTCTTT.

V is TRBV5-6 and J is TRBJ2-2, with 15 bases matching TRBD2. J was trimmed by 6 bases and V by 5 bases; bases with no gene match: 5. The CDR3 sequence is 16 residues long. Germline CDR1 is SGHDT and CDR2 is YYEEEE. The CDR3 loop reads CASRSRTSGGAGELFF. The CDR3 region has the DNA TGTGCCAGCAGGTCCCGGACTAGCGGGGGGGCCGGGGAGCTGTTTTTT.

The genes are TRBV29-1 and TRBJ2-7, with a tentative D call TRBD2 (5 bases). Germline V gene data show CDR1 as SQVTM and CDR2 as ANQGSEA. The CDR3 extends over 13 amino acids. The V and J ends lost 4 bases and 6 bases respectively, with 16 bases between them. CDR3 sequence (DNA): TGCAGCGTTGCGGAGGAGGTCTTTGGCGAGCAGTACTTC. It encodes CSVAEEVFGEQYF.

The chain joins TRBV6-1 to TRBJ2-7; 7 nucleotides line up with TRBD1. The length of the CDR3 is 12 residues. Germline values: CDR1 MNHNS, CDR2 SASEGT. Losses at the gene ends were 8 bases for V and 6 bases for J; bases not matched to a gene: 7. The CDR3 nucleotides are TGTGCCAGCCTATGGACAGGTGTCGAGCAGTACTTC. Protein sequence: CASLWTGVEQYF.

The CDR3 DNA sequence: TGTGCCAGCTCACATCTAGCGGGGGGAAACAATGAGCAGTTCTTC. Encoded protein: CASSHLAGGNNEQFF. The V and J genes are TRBV18 and TRBJ2-1; 11 bases agree with TRBD2. The J segment lost 5 bases and the V segment lost 4 bases, leaving 4 bases of the junction unmatched. This CDR3 region has 15 residues. The germline CDR1 and CDR2 sequences are KGHSH and LQKENI.

A few counts support this clone. The chain combines TRBV4-1 with TRBJ2-2; 15 bases map to TRBD2. Looked up from germline, CDR1 is MGHRA and CDR2 is YSYEKL. This CDR3 has 18 amino acids. The V and J ends lost 4 bases and 7 bases, in that order; junction bases with no gene match: 10. In DNA form, the CDR3 reads TGCGCCAGCAGCCCGCGGACTAGCGGGGGGGCAGCGGTCGGGGAGCTGTTTTTT. This sequence encodes CASSPRTSGGAAVGELFF.

Remarks on this clone: The same CDR3 can be traced to other DNA sequences in this sample. The rearrangement links TRBV18 to TRBJ1-2, with D maybe TRBD1 (6 bases). The CDR3 loop spans 14 amino acids. The V gene's germline CDR1 is KGHSH and CDR2 LQKENI. The V gene lost 3 bases and the J gene lost 2 bases, with 10 bases spanning the gap. DNA for the CDR3: TGTGCCAGCTCACCTCGGACAGAAAACTATGGCTACACCTTC. Its protein is CASSPRTENYGYTF.

The genes are TRBV5-4 and TRBJ1-6; 9 positions agree with TRBD1. The J segment lost 9 bases and the V segment lost 4 bases, leaving 14 bases of the junction unmatched. Germline V CDR1 and CDR2: SGHNT, YYREEE (reference sequence). This CDR3 is built from 17 residues. The CDR3 region is CASSDYRGQRGSSPLHF. The CDR3 DNA reads TGTGCCAGCAGCGACTACAGGGGGCAAAGGGGAAGTTCACCCCTCCACTTT.